The entry below describes one TCR beta chain. The sample originates from a study of blood T cell repertoires in COVID-19. In the study overall: Samples of COVID-19 (acute and convalescent) were obtained from the United States, Italy and Spain. In each case, the material was cDNA or gDNA derived from T cells, B-cell-depleted T cells, or PBMCs.

In the study's own analysis: Amplification from reference gene primers served as the basis for estimated nucleated cell counts. Generated by immunoSEQ multiplex PCR, the TCRdb table keeps only in-frame clones and is missing some. Clone size and the V and J calls come from that table; the DNA yielded D and trimming. The data show tens of thousands of clones, 75% to 95% seen once. Trimming took 0 bases from V and 3 from J, leaving 5 bases between them. Germline assignment: CDR1 MNHEY and CDR2 SVGEGT. This CDR3 comprises 13 residues. The rearrangement uses TRBV6-2 or TRBV6-3 and TRBJ2-5; D is possibly TRBD1 (5 bases). Source material: peripheral blood. The sequence derives from a man in his 70s with active COVID-19. CDR3 coding DNA: TGTGCCAGCAGTTACTCGACAGAAGAGACCCAGTACTTC. As protein: CASSYSTEETQYF.